The clone carrying this T cell receptor beta chain has only a few counts. No antigen is known for it. This specimen comes from a study of neoadjuvant nivolumab and ipilimumab in lung cancer. For the study at large: The combination arm added day-1 ipilimumab 1 mg/kg to nivolumab 3 mg/kg on days 1, 15, 29.

Assay used: immunoSEQ multiplex PCR; TCRdb lists only in-frame clones, some missing. The table has some 13,000 clones, approximately 94% seen once. Findings and limits, study-wide: From pretherapy to surgery, tumor richness and clonality rose with dual therapy. Resected tumors had greater TCR richness and clonality than uninvolved lung. Higher pretherapy blood TCR richness went with higher resected-tumor richness.

Trimming at V came to 4 bases and at J to 8 bases, leaving 7 bases not matched to a gene. CDR1 and CDR2 (germline): SGHRS, YFSETQ. This CDR3 has 13 residues. Sequencing used peripheral blood, obtained after neoadjuvant nivolumab, alone or with ipilimumab, at or shortly before surgery. The genes are TRBV5-1 and TRBJ1-2; TRBD1 matches 8 bases. The receptor was derived from an adult with non-small cell lung cancer. In nucleotides, the CDR3 is TGCGCCAGCAGCCCCCAGGGGGCGGAAGGCTACACCTTC. This encodes CASSPQGAEGYTF.